The rows below give T cell receptor beta chains drawn from one sample of a study of blood T cell repertoires in COVID-19. The repertoire was sequenced with immunoSEQ multiplex PCR; TCRdb's copy has only in-frame clones and lacks some. The data contain about 89,000 clones, around nine tenths of them singletons. Sequencing input: peripheral blood. These receptors all stem from a man older than 75 with active or convalescent COVID-19. CDR3s include the opening cysteine and the closing phenylalanine or tryptophan. D genes are given only for firm matches.

J gene: TRBJ1-1
CDR3 length: 16
V gene: TRBV4-1
D gene: -
CDR3 protein: CASSQGAARGPTEAFF

J gene: TRBJ1-1
CDR3 length: 14
V gene: TRBV5-1
D gene: TRBD1
CDR3 protein: CASSRDRLNTEAFF

J gene: TRBJ2-7
CDR3 length: 18
V gene: TRBV4-3
D gene: -
CDR3 protein: CASSQDTSGDWDTYEQYF

J gene: TRBJ2-5
CDR3 length: 15
V gene: TRBV14
D gene: -
CDR3 protein: CASSQEGRGLKTQYF

J gene: TRBJ2-1
CDR3 length: 17
V gene: TRBV3-1/TRBV3-2
D gene: TRBD2
CDR3 protein: CASSQGHRTSGNNEQFF

J gene: TRBJ2-5
CDR3 length: 15
V gene: TRBV6-2/TRBV6-3
D gene: TRBD1
CDR3 protein: CASSYSTGFGETQYF

J gene: TRBJ2-3
CDR3 length: 14
V gene: TRBV25-1
D gene: TRBD1
CDR3 protein: CATTPTGVTDTQYF

J gene: TRBJ2-7
CDR3 length: 18
V gene: TRBV7-3
D gene: TRBD2
CDR3 protein: CASSLGLAGGPPYYEQYF

J gene: TRBJ2-7
CDR3 length: 15
V gene: TRBV2
D gene: TRBD2
CDR3 protein: CASNSLAGASYEQYF

J gene: TRBJ1-4
CDR3 length: 14
V gene: TRBV6-1
D gene: -
CDR3 protein: CASSEGAGRGKLFF

J gene: TRBJ1-1
CDR3 length: 15
V gene: TRBV27
D gene: -
CDR3 protein: CASSLRAGLNTEAFF

J gene: TRBJ1-2
CDR3 length: 14
V gene: TRBV7-2
D gene: TRBD1
CDR3 protein: CASSDRGLTHRYTF

J gene: TRBJ1-2
CDR3 length: 11
V gene: TRBV30
D gene: -
CDR3 protein: CAWSLVGGYTF

J gene: TRBJ2-7
CDR3 length: 13
V gene: TRBV11-2
D gene: TRBD2
CDR3 protein: CASTGTSVYEQYF

J gene: TRBJ2-5
CDR3 length: 15
V gene: TRBV11-2
D gene: -
CDR3 protein: CASSLDWASAKTQYF

J gene: TRBJ2-1
CDR3 length: 15
V gene: TRBV5-1
D gene: -
CDR3 protein: CASSQRLVSNNEQFF

J gene: TRBJ2-3
CDR3 length: 15
V gene: TRBV15
D gene: TRBD2
CDR3 protein: CATSIAGEGADTQYF